This T cell receptor (beta chain) was captured by sequencing in a study of blood T cell repertoires in COVID-19. Study background: Material from acute and convalescent COVID-19 was sourced from the United States, Italy and Spain. T cells, B-cell-depleted T cells, or PBMCs supplied cDNA or gDNA.

Authors' analysis steps: For nucleated cells, counts were estimated from reference gene primer amplification. The assay was immunoSEQ multiplex PCR, and TCRdb's table has in-frame clones only and misses some. D and trimming come from the DNA, and the V and J calls and clone size come from that table. The table shows some 230,000 clones, with 75% to 85% occurring only once. V shed 0 bases and J 4 bases; nucleotides not matched to a gene: 3. The CDR3 is 14 residues long. Germline CDR1 SGHRS, CDR2 YFSETQ. While infection was still active, Seattle patients were enrolled and then followed longitudinally. The sequence came from a woman of 80 years or more with COVID-19, enrolled during active disease. Sequencing input: peripheral blood. The rearrangement uses TRBV5-1 and TRBJ2-5; 7 nucleotides agree with TRBD2. CDR3 protein: CASSLEASGETQYF. CDR3 nucleotides: TGCGCCAGCAGCTTGGAGGCTAGCGGAGAGACCCAGTACTTC.